The 31 T cell receptor beta chains below come from one sample, sequenced in a study of shared clonotypes between healthy human individuals. This table comes from immunoSEQ multiplex PCR, and its TCRdb copy is limited to in-frame clones, with some not included. The table shows just over 2,000,000 clones, with 85% to 95% occurring only once. The sequenced sample consisted of naive CD4+ T cells sorted from blood. Subset of the sample: CD45RA+ positively selected. The receptors shown here come from a man younger than 35 in good health.

V gene TRBV9 combines with J gene TRBJ1-1; a possible D gene is TRBD1 (6 bases). Trimming cost V 0 bases and J 1 base, with 13 bases left between them. The CDR3 consists of 16 residues. Germline CDR1 and CDR2: SGDLS and YYNGEE. DNA of the CDR3: TGTGCCAGCAGCGTAGGGGCAGGGGCTTCGAACACTGAAGCTTTCTTT. It translates to CASSVGAGASNTEAFF.

As regards this clone: The same CDR3 arises from other DNA sequences in this sample as well. The J gene is TRBJ2-2, the V gene TRBV18, with TRBD1 matching 10 bases. In germline, CDR1 is KGHSH, CDR2 LQKENI. The CDR3 runs 15 residues. The V and J ends lost 2 bases and 4 bases, in that order; junction bases with no gene match: 1. CDR3: CASSPGTGATGELFF. The CDR3 DNA follows: TGTGCCAGCTCACCAGGGACAGGGGCCACCGGGGAGCTGTTTTTT.

V gene TRBV9 combines with J gene TRBJ1-1, with 7 bases fitting TRBD1. CDR1 and CDR2 from the germline V gene are SGDLS and YYNGEE. The CDR3 runs to 16 residues. V dropped 4 bases and J dropped 6; count of bases not matched to a gene: 15. CDR3 sequence (DNA): TGTGCCAGCAGCCCCAGACAGGGAAAGACGCTCTCTGAAGCTTTCTTT. Its translation is CASSPRQGKTLSEAFF.

V is TRBV30 and J is TRBJ1-2; TRBD1 might be the D (6 bases). Germline assignment: CDR1 GTSNPN and CDR2 SVGIG (reference sequence). Deletions cut 5 bases from V and 5 bases from J, with 15 bases between. This CDR3 spans 13 amino acids. The CDR3 nucleotides read TGTGCCTGGGAGAAACAGGGAGTATATGGCTACACCTTC. This encodes CAWEKQGVYGYTF.

The rearrangement links TRBV5-4 to TRBJ1-1, with D hard to call. This CDR3 spans 15 amino acids. The germline V gene has CDR1 SGHNT and CDR2 YYREEE (reference sequence). Deletions cut 0 bases from V and 1 base from J, with 10 bases between. CDR3 coding DNA: TGTGCCAGCAGCTTGGCCAGTGGCAGGAACACTGAAGCTTTCTTT. This encodes CASSLASGRNTEAFF.

V is TRBV5-1 and J is TRBJ2-7; 9 nucleotides match TRBD2. Germline CDR1 and CDR2: SGHRS and YFSETQ. The CDR3 is 16 residues long. V shed 0 bases and J 3 bases; nucleotides not matched to a gene: 7. In nucleotides, the CDR3 is TGCGCCAGCAGCTTGGGTGCCTTAGCGGGAGTCTACGAGCAGTACTTC. Translation: CASSLGALAGVYEQYF.

This chain joins TRBV15 and TRBJ2-7; 7 bases line up with TRBD1. The J segment lost 4 bases and the V segment lost 4 bases, leaving 7 bases of the junction unmatched. Germline V gives CDR1 LNHNV, CDR2 YYDKDF (reference sequence). CDR3 length equals 14 residues. The CDR3 DNA reads TGTGCCACCAGCACTACGTCAGGGGGTTACGAGCAGTACTTC. Translating gives CATSTTSGGYEQYF.

This sequence joins TRBV6-1 and TRBJ1-4, with D unresolved. Trimming pared 3 bases from V and 10 bases from J, leaving 9 bases between. The CDR3 has 12 amino acids. Germline CDR1 reads MNHNS; CDR2 reads SASEGT. In nucleotides, the CDR3 is TGTGCCAGCAGTGACATTTTAGTAAAACTGTTTTTT. It is translated as CASSDILVKLFF.

This chain joins TRBV7-2 and TRBJ1-2, with D perhaps TRBD1 (5 bases). Looked up from germline, CDR1 is SGHTA and CDR2 is FQGNSA. Trimming pared 5 bases from V and 2 bases from J, leaving 15 bases between. CDR3 size: 15 residues. The CDR3 protein is CASSPDGAKNYGYTF. The CDR3, as DNA: TGTGCCAGCAGCCCCGATGGGGCAAAAAACTATGGCTACACCTTC.

The chain has TRBV27 and TRBJ2-2; unclear D gene. V dropped 3 bases and J dropped 1 base, with 6 bases sitting between them. There are 14 residues in the CDR3. Germline assignment: CDR1 MNHEY and CDR2 SMNVEV (reference sequence). The CDR3 sequence: CASSFSRNTGELFF. The CDR3 DNA sequence: TGTGCCAGCAGTTTTTCGCGGAACACCGGGGAGCTGTTTTTT.

The chain joins TRBV5-4 to TRBJ2-7; TRBD2 might be the D (6 bases). The CDR3 runs to 13 residues. The germline V gene encodes CDR1 SGHNT and CDR2 YYREEE (reference sequence). The V end lost 3 bases, the J end lost 3 bases, and 10 bases lay between the germline ends. The CDR3 coding sequence is TGTGCCAGCAGCTGGGGAGGAGACTACGAGCAGTACTTC. This codes for CASSWGGDYEQYF.

The chain recombines TRBV18 with TRBJ2-4; no reliable D call. Germline V gene data show CDR1 as KGHSH and CDR2 as LQKENI. The CDR3 contains 14 residues. V was trimmed by 3 bases and J by 6 bases, leaving 12 bases between them. The chain's CDR3 is CASSPAPDLNIQYF. In nucleotides, the CDR3 is TGTGCCAGCTCACCCGCCCCAGACCTAAACATTCAGTACTTC.

The V call is TRBV25-1, the J call TRBJ2-1, with 11 bases aligning to TRBD2. CDR3 size: 15 residues. The germline gives CDR1 MGHDK, CDR2 SYGVNS. The V segment lost 7 bases and the J segment 6 bases; nucleotides outside the gene matches: 8. The CDR3 loop is CASTHLGLAGNEQFF. The CDR3 DNA reads as TGTGCCAGCACCCACCTCGGACTAGCGGGCAATGAGCAGTTCTTC.

V usage is TRBV6-5 and J usage is TRBJ1-6, with a possible D match to TRBD1 (6 bases). Germline CDR1 is MNHEY and CDR2 is SVGAGI. The CDR3 sequence is 15 residues long. Trimming stripped 2 bases from V and 4 bases from J, with 9 bases between. In DNA, the CDR3 is TGTGCCAGCAGTTACCTGGACAGTTATAATTCACCCCTCCACTTT. It encodes CASSYLDSYNSPLHF.

Turning to this clone: Other DNA sequences in this specimen translate into the identical CDR3. The gene calls are TRBV5-1 and TRBJ1-1, with 9 positions matching TRBD1. This CDR3 has 14 amino acids. Unmatched junction bases numbered 5, after V lost 4 bases and J lost 4 bases. The germline gives CDR1 SGHRS, CDR2 YFSETQ. CDR3 loop: CASSPTGGGTEAFF. CDR3 sequence (DNA): TGCGCCAGCAGCCCGACAGGGGGGGGCACTGAAGCTTTCTTT. Drawing the rest from reference TRBV5-1 and TRBJ1-1, the complete variable domain is KAGVTQTPRYLIKTRGQQVTLSCSPISGHRSVSWYQQTPGQGLQFLFEYFSETQRNKGNFPGRFSGRQFSNSRSEMNVSTLELGDSALYLCASSPTGGGTEAFFGQGTRLTVV.

The chain carries TRBV5-1 and TRBJ2-3; 8 bases map to TRBD1. V shed 4 bases and J 3 bases; nucleotides not matched to a gene: 4. This CDR3 contains 14 residues. In germline, CDR1 is SGHRS, CDR2 YFSETQ. The CDR3 spells CASSAQGATDTQYF. The CDR3 nucleotides are TGCGCCAGCAGCGCGCAGGGGGCTACAGATACGCAGTATTTT.

The chain carries TRBV7-9 and TRBJ2-1, with unresolved D. This CDR3 spans 19 amino acids. Trimming stripped 4 bases from V and 2 bases from J, with 24 bases between. Germline CDR1 and CDR2: SEHNR and FQNEAQ (reference sequence). CDR3 in amino acids: CASSYHRKGLRETYNEQFF. The DNA of the CDR3 is TGTGCCAGCAGCTATCACCGAAAGGGTCTACGAGAAACCTACAATGAGCAGTTCTTC.

Notes on this clone: A single base separates this from a much larger clone, so it may be a read error. The chain links TRBV10-2 to TRBJ1-6, with D possibly matching TRBD1 (6 bases). The CDR3 extends over 14 amino acids. Germline lookup yields CDR1 WSHSY and CDR2 SAAADI. Here the CDR3 reads CASSRGGEVSPLYF. The CDR3 DNA reads as TGCGCCAGCAGTAGAGGGGGGGAGGTATCACCCCTCTACTTT.

For this clone: The same CDR3 can be traced to other DNA sequences in this sample. The chain uses TRBV9 and TRBJ2-5; perhaps TRBD2 as D (7 bases). Trimming pared 0 bases from V and 5 bases from J, leaving 11 bases between. CDR3 size: 14 residues. Looked up from germline, CDR1 is SGDLS and CDR2 is YYNGEE. CDR3 loop: CASSVGRGLETQYF. The CDR3 nucleotides read TGTGCCAGCAGCGTAGGGCGGGGGCTGGAGACCCAGTACTTC.

The rearrangement uses TRBV15 and TRBJ2-5; D possibly corresponds to TRBD1 (6 bases). This CDR3 spans 15 amino acids. Germline-derived CDR1 and CDR2 are LNHNV and YYDKDF (reference sequence). V lost 1 base and J lost 5, with 14 bases in between. CDR3 amino acids: CATSRAGTMGETQYF. DNA for the CDR3: TGTGCCACCAGCAGAGCCGGGACAATGGGGGAGACCCAGTACTTC.

V is TRBV18 and J is TRBJ1-1; maybe TRBD1 (6 bases). This CDR3 comprises 13 residues. The V end was cut by 2 bases, the J end by 8 bases, with 12 bases between. Per the germline V gene, CDR1 is KGHSH and CDR2 is LQKENI. In DNA form, the CDR3 reads TGTGCCAGCTCACCAGATACAGGGCCGGAAGCTTTCTTT. Protein sequence: CASSPDTGPEAFF. The full variable domain, rest sourced from reference TRBV18 and TRBJ1-1, is NAGVMQNPRHLVRRRGQEARLRCSPMKGHSHVYWYRQLPEEGLKFMVYLQKENIIDESGMPKERFSAEFPKEGPSILRIQQVVRGDSAAYFCASSPDTGPEAFFGQGTRLTVV.

This clone was detected only once. V is TRBV18 and J is TRBJ2-3; perhaps TRBD1 as D (6 bases). V shed 8 bases and J shed 4 bases, with 19 bases lying between them. The germline gives CDR1 KGHSH, CDR2 LQKENI. The length of the CDR3 is 15 residues. The chain's CDR3 is CASGPQGSNADTQYF. In DNA, the CDR3 is TGTGCCAGCGGGCCACAGGGTAGCAACGCAGATACGCAGTATTTT.

The chain links TRBV2 to TRBJ2-7, with unresolved D. The CDR3 is made up of 12 amino acids. Per germline, CDR1 SNHLY and CDR2 FYNNEI. V was shortened by 4 bases and J by 4 bases, with 8 bases between the two germline ends. The DNA of the CDR3 is TGTGCCAGCAGTGCCGACCTTTACGAGCAGTACTTC. Protein: CASSADLYEQYF. The whole variable domain, filled in from reference TRBV2 and TRBJ2-7, reads EPEVTQTPSHQVTQMGQEVILRCVPISNHLYFYWYRQILGQKVEFLVSFYNNEISEKSEIFDDQFSVERPDGSNFTLKIRSTKLEDSAMYFCASSADLYEQYFGPGTRLTVT.

Points on this clone: The same CDR3 also results from other DNA sequences found in this sample. The rearrangement links TRBV28 to TRBJ1-2; D ambiguous. The V end was cut by 6 bases, the J end by 4 bases, with 9 bases between. The CDR3 length is 12 residues. Germline values: CDR1 MDHEN, CDR2 SYDVKM. This CDR3 is CASSLRSYGYTF. The CDR3 DNA reads as TGTGCCAGCAGCCTAAGATCCTATGGCTACACCTTC.

The table lists this clone with a count of one. The V gene is TRBV5-1, the J gene TRBJ1-5; D is perhaps TRBD1 (5 bases). The CDR3 is 15 residues long. Deletions cut 1 base from V and 8 bases from J, with 16 bases between. CDR1 is SGHRS and CDR2 is YFSETQ in the germline V gene. The CDR3 nucleotides read TGCGCCAGCAGCTTGAGCGGGACGCTGGCGGAGCCCCAGCATTTT. Protein: CASSLSGTLAEPQHF.

J is TRBJ2-2 and V is TRBV2; 8 bases line up with TRBD2. Trimming removed 5 bases from V and 7 bases from J; junction bases left unmatched: 9. Germline V gene sequence: CDR1 SNHLY, CDR2 FYNNEI. CDR3 length equals 15 residues. CDR3 region: CASSMSGSGIGELFF. The CDR3 region has the DNA TGTGCCAGCAGTATGAGCGGGAGCGGGATCGGGGAGCTGTTTTTT.

This clone is a singleton in its sample. The sample holds other DNA sequences that translate to the same CDR3. The genes are TRBV6-5 and TRBJ2-2; no clear D gene. CDR1 and CDR2 from the germline V gene are MNHEY and SVGAGI. This CDR3 contains 13 residues. V dropped 5 bases and J dropped 1 base, with 5 bases sitting between them. The CDR3 protein is CASSRGNTGELFF. CDR3 DNA sequence: TGTGCCAGCAGTCGAGGGAACACCGGGGAGCTGTTTTTT.

This clone came up many times. The J gene is TRBJ2-7, the V gene TRBV7-2, with 8 bases fitting TRBD1. The V gene end was trimmed by 1 base and the J gene end by 5 bases; junction bases not matched to a gene: 7. Looked up from germline, CDR1 is SGHTA and CDR2 is FQGNSA. The CDR3 covers 15 residues. The CDR3 loop is CASSLVGTGKDEQYF. CDR3 nucleotide sequence: TGTGCCAGCAGCTTAGTGGGGACAGGCAAGGACGAGCAGTACTTC.

The V gene is TRBV5-1, the J gene TRBJ2-7; 8 nucleotides align to TRBD2. The CDR3 totals 18 residues. The junction had 14 bases not matched to a gene; V was cut back by 1 base and J by 2 bases. The germline V gene has CDR1 SGHRS and CDR2 YFSETQ. CDR3 nucleotides: TGCGCCAGCAGCTTGCTGTTAAATAGCGGGGACTTAACCTACGAGCAGTACTTC. Its translation is CASSLLLNSGDLTYEQYF.

The chain joins TRBV4-1 to TRBJ2-3; unclear D gene. This CDR3 comprises 17 residues. Trimming stripped 1 base from V and 0 bases from J, with 14 bases between. The germline CDR1 and CDR2 sequences are MGHRA and YSYEKL. The CDR3 DNA reads TGCGCCAGCAGCCAAGGGTTTCTCCGACCTAGCACAGATACGCAGTATTTT. Encoded protein: CASSQGFLRPSTDTQYF.

The chain joins TRBV15 to TRBJ1-6; D is unresolved. The CDR3 is 15 amino acids. Trimming removed 0 bases at V and 5 bases at J, with 8 bases between. CDR1 is LNHNV, CDR2 YYDKDF, per germline (reference sequence). This chain's CDR3 is CATSRDQGNNSPLHF. For the CDR3, the DNA is TGTGCCACCAGCAGAGATCAAGGGAATAATTCACCCCTCCACTTT. Full variable domain (remainder filled in from reference TRBV15 and TRBJ1-6): DAMVIQNPRYQVTQFGKPVTLSCSQTLNHNVMYWYQQKSSQAPKLLFHYYDKDFNNEADTPDNFQSRRPNTSFCFLDIRSPGLGDTAMYLCATSRDQGNNSPLHFGNGTRLTVT.